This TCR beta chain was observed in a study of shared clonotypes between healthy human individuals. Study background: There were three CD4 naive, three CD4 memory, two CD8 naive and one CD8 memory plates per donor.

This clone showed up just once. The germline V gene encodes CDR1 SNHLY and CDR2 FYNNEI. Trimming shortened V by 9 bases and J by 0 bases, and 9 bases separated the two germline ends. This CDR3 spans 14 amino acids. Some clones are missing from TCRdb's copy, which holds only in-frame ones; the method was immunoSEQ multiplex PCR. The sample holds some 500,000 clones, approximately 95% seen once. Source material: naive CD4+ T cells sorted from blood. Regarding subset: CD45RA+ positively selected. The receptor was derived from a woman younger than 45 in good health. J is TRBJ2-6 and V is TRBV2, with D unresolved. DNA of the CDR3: TGTGCCAGTGGGGTGACCTCTGGGGCCAACGTCCTGACTTTC. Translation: CASGVTSGANVLTF.